One and the same sample provided the 9 T cell receptor beta chains below, sequenced in a study of T-cell reconstitution after alpha-beta-depleted transplantation in children. Unique molecular identifiers were incorporated during preparation of the TCRbeta library. TCRdb used MiXCR to reprocess the PCR reads, holding one entry per CDR3 protein. The data contain a few hundred thousand distinct CDR3 sequences, about an eighth of them singletons. The sample was PBMCs, taken from the stem cell graft. The source of these receptors is a human donor who donated a stem cell graft to a child with Fanconi anemia.

The V call is TRBV13, the J call TRBJ2-5; D could derive from TRBD1 or TRBD2 (6 bases each). Between the trimmed V and J ends, which lost 5 bases and 0 bases, there was a span of 16 bases. This CDR3 comprises 16 residues. Looked up from germline, CDR1 is PRHDT and CDR2 is FYEKMQ (reference sequence). CDR3 residues: CASSLLLGGYQETQYF. In DNA, the CDR3 is TGTGCCAGCAGCCTCCTCTTGGGGGGCTACCAAGAGACCCAGTACTTC.

This chain uses TRBV29-1 with TRBJ1-5; perhaps TRBD1 as D (6 bases). The CDR3 totals 13 residues. Germline V gene lookup returns CDR1 SQVTM and CDR2 ANQGSEA. V lost 8 bases and J lost 7, with 18 bases in between. The CDR3 region has the DNA TGCAGCTTTTCCACAGGGATCGGACAGCCCCAGCATTTT. Protein product: CSFSTGIGQPQHF.

This clonotype showed up many times. V gene TRBV15 combines with J gene TRBJ1-6; no reliable D call. There are 15 residues in the CDR3. CDR1 and CDR2 (germline): LNHNV, YYDKDF (reference sequence). V lost 2 bases to trimming and J lost 8 bases, with 13 bases between them. CDR3 DNA: TGTGCCACCAGCAGATCAGGTCTAGATGATTCACCCCTCCACTTT. Translation: CATSRSGLDDSPLHF.

A few counts support this clonotype. The J gene is TRBJ2-1, the V gene TRBV6-5; D not resolved. The CDR3 sequence is 15 residues long. With 3 bases removed from V and 5 bases from J, the gap between germline ends came to 14 bases. CDR1 MNHEY and CDR2 SVGAGI come from the germline V gene. CDR3 in amino acids: CASSYNDGVDNEQFF. CDR3 in DNA: TGTGCCAGCAGTTATAATGATGGGGTGGACAATGAGCAGTTCTTC.

The gene calls are TRBV20-1 and TRBJ2-3; 15 positions match TRBD2. In germline, CDR1 is DFQATT, CDR2 SNEGSKA (reference sequence). This CDR3 is built from 20 residues. V lost 1 base to trimming and J lost 5 bases; unmatched junction nucleotides: 16. CDR3 sequence reads: CSARAAGGLAGGLVGDTQYF. CDR3 nucleotide sequence: TGCAGTGCTAGAGCGGCAGGAGGACTAGCGGGGGGGCTCGTAGGAGATACGCAGTATTTT.

The table lists this clonotype with many counts. The rearrangement uses TRBV9 and TRBJ1-6; TRBD1 agrees at 7 bases. From germline, CDR1 is SGDLS and CDR2 YYNGEE. V was pared by 4 bases and J by 7 bases, with 8 bases of the junction left unmatched. The CDR3 length is 15 residues. CDR3: CASSPRDRTNSPLHF. CDR3 nucleotide sequence: TGTGCCAGCAGCCCCCGGGACAGAACGAATTCACCCCTCCACTTT.

V gene TRBV29-1 combines with J gene TRBJ2-1; TRBD1 aligns across 7 bases. V shed 2 bases and J 2 bases; nucleotides not matched to a gene: 9. The CDR3 spans 16 residues. Germline CDR1 SQVTM, CDR2 ANQGSEA. CDR3 region: CSVETQGVRAYNEQFF. The CDR3 nucleotides read TGCAGCGTTGAAACGCAGGGGGTAAGGGCCTACAATGAGCAGTTCTTC.

This clonotype has ten or more counts. The V call is TRBV9, the J call TRBJ2-7; weak D call: TRBD1 (5 bases). V was cut by 2 bases and J by 0 bases, with 12 bases left in between. The CDR3 loop spans 15 amino acids. CDR1 and CDR2 from the germline V gene are SGDLS and YYNGEE. The CDR3 is CASSVGAEISYEQYF. The CDR3 bases are TGTGCCAGCAGCGTTGGGGCCGAGATCTCCTACGAGCAGTACTTC.

This clonotype has a count of ten or more. The gene calls are TRBV7-2 and TRBJ2-1; TRBD1 might be the D (5 bases). The germline V gene encodes CDR1 SGHTA and CDR2 FQGNSA. The CDR3 extends over 15 amino acids. V dropped 5 bases and J dropped 1 base, with 12 bases sitting between them. CDR3 in amino acids: CASSMPAGSYNEQFF. The CDR3, as DNA: TGTGCCAGCAGCATGCCGGCAGGGTCCTACAATGAGCAGTTCTTC.